Below are 22 T cell receptor beta chains sequenced from a single sample in a study of STAT3 mutations in large granular lymphocyte leukemia. Study-wide findings and caveats: In T-cell large granular lymphocyte leukemia, about half of patients showed multiple immunodominant subclonotypes.

Assay: immunoSEQ multiplex PCR; the TCRdb copy retains only in-frame clones and omits some. The table lists roughly 29,000 clones, 70% to 80% of them singletons. What these receptors recognize is not known. Specimen: peripheral blood mononuclear cells. These receptor sequences come from a woman between 50 and 59 years old with T-cell large granular lymphocyte leukemia. Some clones in this sample may be carry-over from other donors' samples.

J is TRBJ1-1 and V is TRBV30, with D tentatively TRBD1 (6 bases). The germline gives CDR1 GTSNPN, CDR2 SVGIG (reference sequence). This CDR3 spans 12 amino acids. Trimming stripped 1 base from V and 4 bases from J, with 7 bases between. The CDR3 spells CAWSAQGTEAFF. The CDR3 nucleotides are TGTGCCTGGAGTGCACAGGGCACTGAAGCTTTCTTT. The variable domain in full, with the rest retrieved from reference TRBV30 and TRBJ1-1, is SQTIHQWPATLVQPVGSPLSLECTVEGTSNPNLYWYRQAAGRGLQLLFYSVGIGQISSEVPQNLSASRPQDRQFILSSKKLLLSDSGFYLCAWSAQGTEAFFGQGTRLTVV.

This sequence joins TRBV18 and TRBJ1-2; unclear D gene. Trimming removed 3 bases from V and 6 bases from J, with 11 bases in between. The CDR3 runs to 13 residues. Germline V gives CDR1 KGHSH, CDR2 LQKENI. CDR3 DNA: TGTGCCAGCTCACCCTCGGCCGGGGATGGCTACACCTTC. Translation gives CASSPSAGDGYTF.

This chain joins TRBV6-6 and TRBJ2-5; D is perhaps TRBD2 (6 bases). The germline V gene has CDR1 MNHNY and CDR2 SVGAGI (reference sequence). The CDR3 runs to 14 residues. Trimming left V 4 bases short and J 4 bases short, with 13 bases between. The CDR3 region has the DNA TGTGCCAGCAGTTTCGAGGCCGGGGGAGAGACCCAGTACTTC. This sequence encodes CASSFEAGGETQYF.

This clone was seen a few times. The rearrangement uses TRBV7-6 and TRBJ2-7; D is ambiguous. The CDR3 runs 13 residues. Germline values: CDR1 SGHVS, CDR2 FNYEAQ. The V end lost 0 bases, the J end lost 4 bases, and 7 bases lay between the germline ends. CDR3 sequence (DNA): TGTGCCAGCAGCTTAGCAGTAGGATACGAGCAGTACTTC. This codes for CASSLAVGYEQYF.

The rearrangement links TRBV7-2 to TRBJ2-1; 7 nucleotides match TRBD2. The germline V gene has CDR1 SGHTA and CDR2 FQGNSA. V gave up 5 bases and J gave up 0 bases; unmatched junction bases: 7. The CDR3 totals 16 residues. Written as DNA, the CDR3 is TGTGCCAGCAGCCTTGCTAGCGGCCCCTCCTACAATGAGCAGTTCTTC. Encoded protein: CASSLASGPSYNEQFF.

The CDR3 protein is CASSRGTGTSSYEQYF. Written as DNA, the CDR3 is TGTGCCAGCTCTCGCGGGACAGGGACCAGCTCCTACGAGCAGTACTTC. V gene TRBV18 combines with J gene TRBJ2-7; 9 bases align to TRBD1. Germline loops: CDR1 KGHSH, CDR2 LQKENI. The J segment lost 0 bases and the V segment lost 6 bases, leaving 9 bases of the junction unmatched. There are 16 residues in the CDR3.

This rearrangement joins TRBV30 to TRBJ2-7; 7 bases are shared with TRBD2. The V gene's germline CDR1 is GTSNPN and CDR2 SVGIG (reference sequence). The CDR3 sequence is 15 residues long. V was clipped by 4 bases and J by 2 bases; unmatched bases: 11. The CDR3 protein is CAWKSWEGLAYEQYF. DNA of the CDR3: TGTGCCTGGAAAAGTTGGGAGGGCCTGGCCTACGAGCAGTACTTC.

The V gene is TRBV5-4, the J gene TRBJ2-2, with 7 bases that match TRBD1. V gave up 1 base and J gave up 7 bases; unmatched junction bases: 7. The length of the CDR3 is 15 residues. In germline, CDR1 is SGHNT, CDR2 YYREEE (reference sequence). The CDR3, as DNA: TGTGCCAGCAGCTTGACAGGGGCCCTCGGCGGGGAGCTGTTTTTT. The encoded protein is CASSLTGALGGELFF.

This clone was seen more than once but under ten times. J is TRBJ1-5 and V is TRBV18, with 7 positions matching TRBD1. J gave up 3 bases and V 2 bases, and 4 bases lay outside the gene matches. CDR3 length equals 15 residues. CDR1 is KGHSH, CDR2 LQKENI, per germline. The CDR3 loop reads CASSPNGQANQPQHF. CDR3 nucleotide sequence: TGTGCCAGCTCACCAAACGGACAGGCCAATCAGCCCCAGCATTTT.

V is TRBV6-5 and J is TRBJ1-3, with D possibly being TRBD1 (6 bases). The CDR3 consists of 14 residues. Per germline, CDR1 MNHEY and CDR2 SVGAGI. Between the trimmed V and J ends, which lost 8 bases and 2 bases, there was a span of 13 bases. DNA for the CDR3: TGTGCCAGCCAGGACAGTCTGCCTGGAAACACCATATATTTT. It codes for CASQDSLPGNTIYF.

The rearrangement joins TRBV27 to TRBJ2-7; the match to TRBD1 covers 9 bases. The CDR3 is 15 residues long. V lost 4 bases, J lost 5 bases, and 9 bases stayed unmatched. Germline V gene lookup returns CDR1 MNHEY and CDR2 SMNVEV (reference sequence). The CDR3 bases are TGTGCCAGCAGTTCCACAGGGGGCGTAATCCACGAGCAGTACTTC. Translation: CASSSTGGVIHEQYF.

This clone has a handful of counts. The CDR3 sequence: CAIKGTGTGSSGYTF. In DNA form, the CDR3 reads TGTGCCATCAAAGGAACCGGGACAGGGTCGAGTGGCTACACCTTC. J is TRBJ1-2 and V is TRBV10-3, with TRBD1 identical over 9 bases. The CDR3 spans 15 residues. Per the germline V gene, CDR1 is ENHRY and CDR2 is SYGVKD. V was clipped by 7 bases and J by 7 bases; unmatched bases: 13.

The chain links TRBV20-1 to TRBJ2-3, with D uncertain. V lost 8 bases, J lost 4 bases, and 10 bases lay in between. Germline lookup yields CDR1 DFQATT and CDR2 SNEGSKA (reference sequence). CDR3 size: 11 residues. The CDR3 sequence: CSPLTPDTQYF. The CDR3 DNA reads as TGCAGTCCATTGACGCCAGATACGCAGTATTTT.

This chain uses TRBV18 with TRBJ2-7, with a tentative D call TRBD1 (6 bases). This CDR3 spans 15 amino acids. V was shortened by 2 bases and J by 3 bases, with 14 bases between the two germline ends. CDR1 is KGHSH, CDR2 LQKENI, per germline. CDR3 sequence: CASSPSPRQVYEQYF. The DNA of the CDR3 is TGTGCCAGCTCACCATCCCCGAGACAGGTCTACGAGCAGTACTTC.

This clone has a single count. The chain uses TRBV10-3 and TRBJ1-2; 8 bases map to TRBD1. CDR1 ENHRY and CDR2 SYGVKD come from the germline V gene. V shed 5 bases and J 10 bases; nucleotides not matched to a gene: 3. This CDR3 has 11 residues. This CDR3 reads CAISSGQDYTF. As DNA, the CDR3 is TGTGCCATCAGTTCGGGACAGGACTACACCTTC.

This clone appeared a single time. The chain links TRBV10-3 to TRBJ1-2, with TRBD1 matching over 8 bases. V was pared by 2 bases and J by 8 bases, with 4 bases of the junction left unmatched. CDR1 and CDR2 from the germline V gene are ENHRY and SYGVKD. The CDR3 loop spans 13 amino acids. The CDR3 DNA reads TGTGCCATCAGTGAGGACGGACAGGGAGGCTACACCTTC. Its translation is CAISEDGQGGYTF.

V gene TRBV7-9 combines with J gene TRBJ2-7; D uncertain. The CDR3 extends over 12 amino acids. The germline V gene has CDR1 SEHNR and CDR2 FQNEAQ (reference sequence). V lost 0 bases to trimming and J lost 4 bases, with 4 bases between them. CDR3 loop: CASSLARYEQYF. In nucleotides, the CDR3 is TGTGCCAGCAGCTTAGCGCGGTACGAGCAGTACTTC.

V usage is TRBV4-3 and J usage is TRBJ2-7; D is ambiguous. V gave up 1 base and J gave up 6 bases, with 10 bases separating them. The CDR3 spans 13 residues. Germline V gene sequence: CDR1 LGHNA, CDR2 YSLEER. CDR3 loop: CASSQAIWGEQYF. The CDR3 DNA reads as TGCGCCAGCAGCCAAGCAATATGGGGCGAGCAGTACTTC.

This chain uses TRBV28 with TRBJ1-5, with D maybe TRBD1 (5 bases). The V gene's germline CDR1 is MDHEN and CDR2 SYDVKM. The CDR3 consists of 15 residues. V dropped 6 bases and J dropped 1 base, with 13 bases sitting between them. Here the CDR3 reads CASRLRDSSNQPQHF. CDR3 in DNA: TGTGCCAGCAGGCTGAGGGACTCGAGCAATCAGCCCCAGCATTTT.

This chain links TRBV30 with TRBJ2-1; maybe TRBD2 (5 bases). Germline CDR1 is GTSNPN and CDR2 is SVGIG (reference sequence). The germline V and J ends were trimmed by 0 bases and 1 base, with 13 bases remaining between them. The CDR3 spans 16 residues. CDR3 protein: CAWSVQLARSYNEQFF. In nucleotides, the CDR3 is TGTGCCTGGAGTGTACAGCTAGCAAGGTCCTACAATGAGCAGTTCTTC.

For the CDR3, the DNA is TGTGCCAGCAGTTTCACGACAGGGACCTATGGCTACACCTTC. As protein: CASSFTTGTYGYTF. V is TRBV28 and J is TRBJ1-2, with TRBD1 matching over 7 bases. Trimming cost V 3 bases and J 4 bases; bases outside gene matches: 5. The CDR3 runs to 14 residues. Germline CDR1 and CDR2: MDHEN and SYDVKM.

In this sample, this clone turned up a few times. The chain employs TRBV15 and TRBJ2-7, with D possibly being TRBD2 (5 bases). Trimming pared 0 bases from V and 2 bases from J, leaving 11 bases between. The CDR3 spans 15 residues. The germline V gene has CDR1 LNHNV and CDR2 YYDKDF (reference sequence). CDR3 bases: TGTGCCACCAGCAGAGATCTGGAGGCCACCTACGAGCAGTACTTC. Its protein product is CATSRDLEATYEQYF. The whole variable domain, filled in from reference TRBV15 and TRBJ2-7, reads DAMVIQNPRYQVTQFGKPVTLSCSQTLNHNVMYWYQQKSSQAPKLLFHYYDKDFNNEADTPDNFQSRRPNTSFCFLDIRSPGLGDTAMYLCATSRDLEATYEQYFGPGTRLTVT.